This T cell receptor (beta chain) came from a study of control samples from healthy donors and cancer patients. CDR3 length: 16 residues. Germline CDR1 reads LGHNA; CDR2 reads YNFKEQ. V dropped 4 bases and J dropped 4; count of bases not matched to a gene: 5. The protocol was immunoSEQ multiplex PCR, while the TCRdb copy is restricted to in-frame clones and leaves out a portion. The sample records around 200,000 clones, roughly 91% being singletons. The V call is TRBV4-2, the J call TRBJ2-3; 13 nucleotides match TRBD2. The clonotype was recovered from a woman in her thirties in good health. Sequencing input: blood. CDR3 loop: CASSRTLAGGADTQYF. Here the CDR3 DNA reads TGTGCCAGCAGCCGCACACTAGCGGGGGGGGCAGATACGCAGTATTTT.